This record concerns one TCR beta chain sequence. TCRbeta library preparation incorporated unique molecular identifiers. TCRdb independently ran MiXCR on the PCR reads; one entry per CDR3 protein. The sample lists about 610,000 distinct CDR3 sequences, under 12% occurring once. The source of the sample is a study of T-cell reconstitution after alpha-beta-depleted transplantation in children. CDR3 length equals 15 residues. Per the germline V gene, CDR1 is WSHSY and CDR2 is SAAADI. Trimming took 10 bases from V and 0 from J, leaving 16 bases between them. The gene calls are TRBV10-2 and TRBJ1-5; D perhaps matches TRBD1 (5 bases). The receptor was derived from a human donor who donated a stem cell graft to a child with acute myeloid leukemia. Sequencing used PBMCs from the stem cell graft donor, obtained from the stem cell graft. CDR3 protein: CATQRGPYSNQPQHF. The CDR3 DNA reads TGCGCCACCCAGAGGGGACCGTATAGCAATCAGCCCCAGCATTTT.